The 27 T cell receptor beta chains in this list originate from one sample, sequenced in a study of blood T cell repertoires in COVID-19. The assay was immunoSEQ multiplex PCR, and TCRdb's table has in-frame clones only and misses some. The repertoire has 95,000 to 100,000 clones, about 90% of them found once; the top ten carry roughly 17%. Sequencing used peripheral blood. The source of these receptors is a man aged 45-65 years with acute or convalescent COVID-19.

The chain combines TRBV3-1 (or the pseudogene TRBV3-2) with TRBJ2-1; 10 positions agree with TRBD2. Looked up from germline, CDR1 is LGHDT and CDR2 is YNNKEL (reference sequence). V dropped 6 bases and J dropped 7; count of bases not matched to a gene: 9. The length of the CDR3 is 15 residues. CDR3 in amino acids: CASSLSGLAWNEQFF. Here the CDR3 DNA reads TGTGCCAGCAGTCTTTCGGGACTAGCGTGGAATGAGCAGTTCTTC.

This chain uses TRBV28 with TRBJ1-3; D unresolved. The CDR3 has 11 amino acids. Germline assignment: CDR1 MDHEN and CDR2 SYDVKM. The V end lost 7 bases, the J end lost 2 bases, and 3 bases lay between the germline ends. The CDR3 is CASTTGNTIYF. CDR3 nucleotides: TGTGCCAGCACCACTGGAAACACCATATATTTT.

The chain links TRBV28 to TRBJ1-5; D perhaps matches TRBD1 (6 bases). Trimming removed 1 base at V and 7 bases at J, with 14 bases between. Germline V gives CDR1 MDHEN, CDR2 SYDVKM. The CDR3 length is 15 residues. CDR3 nucleotides: TGTGCCAGCAGTTTATCTGGCAGGGGTGAACAGCCCCAGCATTTT. It specifies CASSLSGRGEQPQHF. The full variable domain, completed using reference TRBV28 and TRBJ1-5, is DVKVTQSSRYLVKRTGEKVFLECVQDMDHENMFWYRQDPGLGLRLIYFSYDVKMKEKGDIPEGYSVSREKKERFSLILESASTNQTSMYLCASSLSGRGEQPQHFGDGTRLSIL.

Comments on this clone: The same CDR3 also results from other DNA sequences found in this sample. The J gene is TRBJ1-1, the V gene TRBV7-8; 8 positions agree with TRBD1. CDR3 length equals 12 residues. Germline CDR1 reads SGHVS; CDR2 reads FQNEAQ. V shed 5 bases, J shed 8 bases, and the junction held 4 bases outside the gene matches. The DNA of the CDR3 is TGTGCCAGCAGCCCCGGGACAGGCGAAGCTTTCTTT. Protein: CASSPGTGEAFF.

CDR3 protein: CASSGDRAGGTEAFF. The CDR3, as DNA: TGTGCCAGCAGCGGGGACAGGGCAGGTGGGACTGAAGCTTTCTTT. The gene calls are TRBV11-3 and TRBJ1-1; 9 bases match TRBD1. The germline CDR1 and CDR2 sequences are SGHNT and YENEEA. This CDR3 has 15 residues. J was trimmed by 5 bases and V by 5 bases; bases with no gene match: 9.

The chain uses TRBV5-6 and TRBJ1-6; maybe TRBD1 (6 bases). Germline values: CDR1 SGHDT, CDR2 YYEEEE. Trimming left V 2 bases short and J 7 bases short, with 16 bases between. CDR3 length: 16 residues. This CDR3 is CASSLQGNGFNSPLHF. The CDR3 DNA is TGTGCCAGCAGCTTACAGGGTAACGGGTTCAATTCACCCCTCCACTTT.

With regard to this clone: Other DNA sequences in this sample translate to the same CDR3. The chain couples TRBV9 to TRBJ1-1; D not certain. This CDR3 contains 13 residues. Trimming pared 0 bases from V and 5 bases from J, leaving 8 bases between. The germline CDR1 and CDR2 sequences are SGDLS and YYNGEE. The CDR3 region is CASSVASGTEAFF. CDR3 DNA: TGTGCCAGCAGCGTAGCTAGTGGAACTGAAGCTTTCTTT.

The chain joins TRBV4-1 to TRBJ2-1; D possibly corresponds to TRBD2 (6 bases). Germline CDR1 and CDR2: MGHRA and YSYEKL. The CDR3 consists of 12 residues. V lost 6 bases to trimming and J lost 6 bases, with 9 bases between them. The CDR3 is CASRGLTNEQFF. The CDR3 DNA reads TGCGCCAGCAGAGGACTAACCAATGAGCAGTTCTTC.

The chain recombines TRBV30 with TRBJ2-7; D uncertain. This CDR3 is 13 amino acids long. Trimming cost V 0 bases and J 3 bases, with 9 bases left between them. The V gene's germline CDR1 is GTSNPN and CDR2 SVGIG (reference sequence). The CDR3 protein is CAWSVNQVYEQYF. The CDR3 coding sequence is TGTGCCTGGAGTGTAAACCAGGTCTACGAGCAGTACTTC. Complete variable domain (other parts from reference TRBV30 and TRBJ2-7): SQTIHQWPATLVQPVGSPLSLECTVEGTSNPNLYWYRQAAGRGLQLLFYSVGIGQISSEVPQNLSASRPQDRQFILSSKKLLLSDSGFYLCAWSVNQVYEQYFGPGTRLTVT.

This clone is medium-sized within its sample. This sequence joins TRBV2 and TRBJ2-7, with D unresolved. CDR3 size: 18 residues. The germline gives CDR1 SNHLY, CDR2 FYNNEI. V dropped 2 bases and J dropped 3 bases, with 23 bases sitting between them. In nucleotides, the CDR3 is TGTGCCAGCAGTGAATTCCCCTTCAGCGATGCCCCTCTCTACGAGCAGTACTTC. Translated, it gives CASSEFPFSDAPLYEQYF.

In its sample, this clone was seen once. This chain links TRBV6-5 with TRBJ2-5; D remains unclear. The germline CDR1 and CDR2 sequences are MNHEY and SVGAGI. The CDR3 has 11 amino acids. The DNA for the CDR3 is TGTGGCCTAGGTGCGAAAGAGACCCAGTACTTC. The encoded protein is CGLGAKETQYF.

V usage is TRBV28 and J usage is TRBJ1-2; D is unclear. There are 14 residues in the CDR3. The V end was cut by 6 bases, the J end by 4 bases, with 15 bases between. Germline V gene data show CDR1 as MDHEN and CDR2 as SYDVKM. DNA for the CDR3: TGTGCCAGCAGGGGAGAGGGCCTGGGCTATGGCTACACCTTC. This gives the protein CASRGEGLGYGYTF.

A word on this clone: Its ends do not fully match the called genes, so a read error is possible. The CDR3 bases are TGTGCCAGCAGTTTAACGACTAGCGGGGCGATCAATGAGCAGTTCTTC. Its protein is CASSLTTSGAINEQFF. The chain has TRBV7-3 and TRBJ2-1; 11 nucleotides match TRBD2. The CDR3 runs to 16 residues. In germline, CDR1 is SGHTA, CDR2 FQGTGA.

This clone has a single count. The chain has TRBV6-5 and TRBJ2-3; D is perhaps TRBD1 (7 bases). The V end was cut by 0 bases, the J end by 4 bases, with 11 bases between. Germline CDR1 is MNHEY and CDR2 is SVGAGI. The length of the CDR3 is 15 residues. The CDR3 DNA is TGTGCCAGCAGTTACTCGGGCAGGGGGGCAGATACGCAGTATTTT. Translated, it gives CASSYSGRGADTQYF.

The chain links TRBV6-5 to TRBJ1-2; no firm D call. The V end lost 0 bases, the J end lost 4 bases, and 9 bases lay between the germline ends. Germline CDR1 MNHEY, CDR2 SVGAGI. The CDR3 loop spans 14 amino acids. CDR3 sequence (DNA): TGTGCCAGCAGTTACTCGACTCAAATCTATGGCTACACCTTC. Its protein is CASSYSTQIYGYTF.

V usage is TRBV4-2 and J usage is TRBJ1-1; no clear D gene. Germline CDR1 and CDR2: LGHNA and YNFKEQ. Trimming cost V 3 bases and J 8 bases, with 13 bases left between them. The CDR3 is made up of 13 amino acids. The CDR3 reads CASSHELSLEAFF. The DNA for the CDR3 is TGTGCCAGCAGCCATGAACTGAGTCTAGAAGCTTTCTTT.

The CDR3 DNA reads as TGTGCCAGCAGCTTATCGGGGCGGGGGGACACAGATACGCAGTATTTT. Amino acids: CASSLSGRGDTDTQYF. The rearrangement uses TRBV7-2 and TRBJ2-3; 8 bases fit TRBD2. This CDR3 is built from 16 residues. The V gene's germline CDR1 is SGHTA and CDR2 FQGNSA. The V segment lost 2 bases and the J segment 2 bases; nucleotides outside the gene matches: 6. Full variable domain (missing parts from reference TRBV7-2 and TRBJ2-3): GAGVSQSPSNKVTEKGKDVELRCDPISGHTALYWYRQSLGQGLEFLIYFQGNSAPDKSGLPSDRFSAERTGGSVSTLTIQRTQQEDSAVYLCASSLSGRGDTDTQYFGPGTRLTVL.

The J gene is TRBJ1-2, the V gene TRBV7-2; D is undetermined. CDR1 is SGHTA and CDR2 is FQGNSA in the germline V gene. The CDR3 covers 14 residues. Trimming removed 5 bases at V and 2 bases at J, with 12 bases between. This chain's CDR3 is CASSRYSENYGYTF. The CDR3 nucleotides read TGTGCCAGCAGCAGGTACAGTGAGAACTATGGCTACACCTTC.

The chain employs TRBV6-6 and TRBJ2-5, with 9 bases that match TRBD1. Losses at the gene ends were 5 bases for V and 4 bases for J; bases not matched to a gene: 11. The CDR3 covers 16 residues. Germline values: CDR1 MNHNY, CDR2 SVGAGI (reference sequence). CDR3 sequence (DNA): TGTGCCAGCAGTAGAGCCCCGCCGACAGGGGGAGAGACCCAGTACTTC. Protein: CASSRAPPTGGETQYF.

This rearrangement joins TRBV27 to TRBJ2-7; the match to TRBD2 covers 7 bases. There are 12 residues in the CDR3. The V gene end was trimmed by 8 bases and the J gene end by 7 bases; junction bases not matched to a gene: 8. Germline CDR1 is MNHEY and CDR2 is SMNVEV (reference sequence). The CDR3 DNA sequence: TGTGCCAGCTCTCCTGGGGGGGGTGAGCAGTACTTC. Protein product: CASSPGGGEQYF.

This clone was recorded a few times. The chain has TRBV7-3 and TRBJ1-1; TRBD1 is a possible D gene (5 bases). This CDR3 spans 17 amino acids. Germline assignment: CDR1 SGHTA and CDR2 FQGTGA. V dropped 6 bases and J dropped 5 bases, with 25 bases sitting between them. The CDR3 spells CASSINLNRAAGTEAFF. The CDR3 DNA reads as TGTGCCAGCAGTATAAACCTTAACCGGGCCGCAGGGACTGAAGCTTTCTTT.

This chain joins TRBV5-5 and TRBJ1-2; D might be TRBD1 (5 bases). Germline V CDR1 and CDR2: SGHKS, YYEKEE (reference sequence). This CDR3 is built from 14 residues. Between the trimmed V and J ends, which lost 1 base and 4 bases, there was a span of 11 bases. The CDR3 loop is CASSLTDSSYGYTF. The CDR3 DNA reads TGTGCCAGCAGCTTGACAGACAGTAGCTATGGCTACACCTTC.

V is TRBV9 and J is TRBJ2-1; 11 nucleotides align to TRBD2. Germline CDR1 is SGDLS and CDR2 is YYNGEE. The CDR3 contains 16 residues. Germline trimming cut 4 bases from V and 7 bases from J; bases unmatched to any gene: 10. The CDR3, as DNA: TGTGCCAGCAGCCCAACTAGCGGGGGCGCTCTTAATGAGCAGTTCTTC. The encoded protein is CASSPTSGGALNEQFF.

This clone was observed a handful of times. CDR3 DNA: TGCGCCAGCAGCCTAGTGGAAGGGGCCCTTGGCGAGCAGTACTTC. Its translation: CASSLVEGALGEQYF. The rearrangement joins TRBV5-1 to TRBJ2-7; tentatively, D is TRBD1 (5 bases). The CDR3 sequence is 15 residues long. V lost 4 bases, J lost 6 bases, and 20 bases lay in between. Germline CDR1 SGHRS, CDR2 YFSETQ. The full variable domain, completed using reference TRBV5-1 and TRBJ2-7, is KAGVTQTPRYLIKTRGQQVTLSCSPISGHRSVSWYQQTPGQGLQFLFEYFSETQRNKGNFPGRFSGRQFSNSRSEMNVSTLELGDSALYLCASSLVEGALGEQYFGPGTRLTVT.

The chain uses TRBV5-1 and TRBJ1-4; possibly TRBD1 for D (5 bases). Per the germline V gene, CDR1 is SGHRS and CDR2 is YFSETQ. This CDR3 spans 15 amino acids. The V end lost 4 bases, the J end lost 6 bases, and 16 bases lay between the germline ends. The DNA for the CDR3 is TGCGCCAGCAGCCCCGGAGGCGGGACTGATGAAAAACTGTTTTTT. Its translation is CASSPGGGTDEKLFF.

This chain links TRBV18 with TRBJ2-5, with 9 bases fitting TRBD1. J lost 3 bases, V lost 1 base, and 6 bases had no gene match. Germline CDR1 is KGHSH and CDR2 is LQKENI. The CDR3 runs to 16 residues. In nucleotides, the CDR3 is TGTGCCAGCTCACCACTGGGACAGGGTTTAAAAGAGACCCAGTACTTC. Translation: CASSPLGQGLKETQYF.

The sample holds one count of this clone. The V and J genes are TRBV19 and TRBJ2-1, with no clear D. The CDR3 loop spans 15 amino acids. Germline V CDR1 and CDR2: LNHDA, SQIVND (reference sequence). Trimming took 3 bases from V and 4 from J, leaving 13 bases between them. The CDR3 region has the DNA TGTGCCAGTAGTATCGGTTCCTGGGCTTACAATGAGCAGTTCTTC. It yields the protein CASSIGSWAYNEQFF. Variable domain in full (rest from reference TRBV19 and TRBJ2-1): DGGITQSPKYLFRKEGQNVTLSCEQNLNHDAMYWYRQDPGQGLRLIYYSQIVNDFQKGDIAEGYSVSREKKESFPLTVTSAQKNPTAFYLCASSIGSWAYNEQFFGPGTRLTVL.